These 17 T cell receptor beta chains originate from one sample sequenced in a study of T cell responses to AZD1222 COVID-19 vaccine. Sequenced by immunoSEQ multiplex PCR; TCRdb stores in-frame clones only, minus some. The sample has roughly 70,000 clones, roughly 85% seen once. Here the sequenced sample was peripheral blood, taken on day 0 of AZD1222 vaccination. Every receptor here comes from an adult in good health.

CDR3 sequence (DNA): TGTGCCACCTTCAGGACAGAGAACACCGGGGAGCTGTTTTTT. Protein sequence: CATFRTENTGELFF. The chain is built from TRBV19 and TRBJ2-2, with D possibly being TRBD1 (6 bases). The ends were cut back, 10 bases at V and 1 base at J, with 13 bases in the middle. CDR3 length: 14 residues. Germline lookup yields CDR1 LNHDA and CDR2 SQIVND (reference sequence).

In the case of this clone: One end of the junction does not line up with germline, which may come from a read error. V usage is TRBV6-5 and J usage is TRBJ1-1, with D perhaps matching TRBD1 (6 bases). The CDR3 length is 14 residues. Germline V gene lookup returns CDR1 MNHEY and CDR2 SVGAGI. In DNA, the CDR3 is TGTGCCAGCAGTGACTCTACAGGGTCTCGGCATGCTTTCTTT. Protein: CASSDSTGSRHAFF.

V is TRBV12-5 and J is TRBJ1-2; TRBD1 might be the D (5 bases). Germline CDR1 LGHNT, CDR2 FRNRAP. The CDR3 runs 16 residues. Trimming took off 5 bases at V and 2 bases at J, with 18 bases between the two ends. CDR3 in DNA: TGTGCTAGTGGTCCCGGATTAGGCGGGGGGAACTATGGCTACACCTTC. Its protein product is CASGPGLGGGNYGYTF.

J is TRBJ1-1 and V is TRBV6-2 or TRBV6-3; D gene uncertain. Germline V gene sequence: CDR1 MNHEY, CDR2 SVGEGT. The V end was cut by 4 bases, the J end by 7 bases, with 7 bases between. The CDR3 covers 11 residues. In DNA form, the CDR3 reads TGTGCCAGCAGTTTTTCCGATGAAGCTTTCTTT. This translates into CASSFSDEAFF.

The gene calls are TRBV7-8 and TRBJ1-2; D is unclear. With 0 bases removed from V and 5 bases from J, the gap between germline ends came to 7 bases. The CDR3 covers 13 residues. From germline, CDR1 is SGHVS and CDR2 FQNEAQ. The CDR3 DNA reads as TGTGCCAGCAGCTTAGCCAGAGAGTATGGCTACACCTTC. This gives the protein CASSLAREYGYTF.

This clone is categorized as medium-sized. The V call is TRBV5-4, the J call TRBJ2-5; perhaps D is TRBD1 or TRBD2 (6 bases each). V was cut by 7 bases and J by 5 bases, with 18 bases left in between. Looked up from germline, CDR1 is SGHNT and CDR2 is YYREEE (reference sequence). This CDR3 has 14 residues. The CDR3 DNA reads as TGTGCCAGCGGCCCAGGAGGGGGTGTCGAGACCCAGTACTTC. It specifies CASGPGGGVETQYF.

As DNA, the CDR3 is TGTGCCAGCAGCCCTGGGCTAGCGGGGTCCAACGAGCAGTACTTC. Translation gives CASSPGLAGSNEQYF. The chain links TRBV7-2 to TRBJ2-7; 9 bases align to TRBD2. The CDR3 consists of 15 residues. Germline V gene data show CDR1 as SGHTA and CDR2 as FQGNSA. The V and J ends lost 5 bases and 5 bases, in that order; junction bases with no gene match: 10.

In this sample, this clone turned up a few times. The chain is built from TRBV2 and TRBJ1-6; D is unclear. This CDR3 has 14 amino acids. In germline, CDR1 is SNHLY, CDR2 FYNNEI. With 4 bases removed from V and 14 bases from J, the gap between germline ends came to 18 bases. CDR3 coding DNA: TGTGCCAGCAGTGGACGCCGCCATCTATCCGCCCTCCACTTT. Its translation is CASSGRRHLSALHF.

The genes are TRBV30 and TRBJ2-1; 10 positions match TRBD2. In germline, CDR1 is GTSNPN, CDR2 SVGIG (reference sequence). V dropped 2 bases and J dropped 2; count of bases not matched to a gene: 0. CDR3 length equals 14 residues. The CDR3 bases are TGTGCCTGGAGTCTAGCGGGAGCCTACAATGAGCAGTTCTTC. Translated, it gives CAWSLAGAYNEQFF.

The rearrangement joins TRBV12-3 or TRBV12-4 to TRBJ1-5; D is undetermined. With 1 base removed from V and 7 bases from J, the gap between germline ends came to 8 bases. The CDR3 runs to 13 residues. The CDR3 nucleotides read TGTGCCAGCAGTTTAGGGGGTAGCCAGCCCCAGCATTTT. Its translation: CASSLGGSQPQHF.

This clone has only a few counts. The chain carries TRBV5-1 and TRBJ1-4, with D hard to call. The CDR3 loop spans 13 amino acids. Trimming left V 0 bases short and J 3 bases short, with 3 bases between. The V gene's germline CDR1 is SGHRS and CDR2 YFSETQ. CDR3: CASSLVANEKLFF. The CDR3 DNA is TGCGCCAGCAGCTTGGTGGCTAATGAAAAACTGTTTTTT.

The rearrangement joins TRBV3-1 (or the pseudogene TRBV3-2) to TRBJ2-1; TRBD2 agrees at 8 bases. V was pared by 0 bases and J by 7 bases, with 11 bases of the junction left unmatched. The CDR3 has 17 amino acids. Germline V lookup: CDR1 LGHDT, CDR2 YNNKEL (reference sequence). In nucleotides, the CDR3 is TGTGCCAGCAGCCAAGATCCAGGACTAGCTAGGCGGAATGAGCAGTTCTTC. Its protein product is CASSQDPGLARRNEQFF.

The chain links TRBV18 to TRBJ2-5; no reliable D call. CDR1 is KGHSH, CDR2 LQKENI, per germline. The CDR3 runs 13 residues. V was cut by 5 bases and J by 1 base, with 8 bases left in between. In nucleotides, the CDR3 is TGTGCCAGCTCATCGTCCCCCCAAGAGACCCAGTACTTC. Translation: CASSSSPQETQYF.

The rearrangement uses TRBV19 and TRBJ2-2; D is undetermined. CDR3 length: 14 amino acids. The V end lost 7 bases, the J end lost 4 bases, and 13 bases lay between the germline ends. CDR1 LNHDA and CDR2 SQIVND come from the germline V gene (reference sequence). The DNA of the CDR3 is TGTGCCAGTACCCTGGTCGTAGGCACCGGGGAGCTGTTTTTT. Its protein is CASTLVVGTGELFF.

As for this clone: Sequence at one end of the junction differs from germline and may be a read error. V usage is TRBV6-1 and J usage is TRBJ2-7; D gene ambiguous. Germline-derived CDR1 and CDR2 are MNHNS and SASEGT. The CDR3 is 14 amino acids. CDR3 nucleotides: TGTGCCAGCACTGAAAGGTACGATTCCCACGAGCAGTACTTC. Amino acids: CASTERYDSHEQYF.

This clone was picked up one time. The J gene is TRBJ1-2, the V gene TRBV19, with 7 bases lining up with TRBD1. This CDR3 is 13 amino acids long. V gave up 6 bases and J gave up 8 bases; unmatched junction bases: 9. The germline CDR1 and CDR2 sequences are LNHDA and SQIVND (reference sequence). The CDR3 DNA sequence: TGTGCCAGTAGGATAAGGGGGCTTCGCGGCTACACCTTC. Translation: CASRIRGLRGYTF. The full variable domain, completed using reference TRBV19 and TRBJ1-2, is DGGITQSPKYLFRKEGQNVTLSCEQNLNHDAMYWYRQDPGQGLRLIYYSQIVNDFQKGDIAEGYSVSREKKESFPLTVTSAQKNPTAFYLCASRIRGLRGYTFGSGTRLTVV.

The chain combines TRBV15 with TRBJ1-2; D ambiguous. The V gene's germline CDR1 is LNHNV and CDR2 YYDKDF (reference sequence). This CDR3 has 14 amino acids. The V end was cut by 1 base, the J end by 4 bases, with 10 bases between. The CDR3 DNA reads as TGTGCCACCAGCAGAGCGAGGCAGACCTATGGCTACACCTTC. As protein: CATSRARQTYGYTF.